This T cell receptor (beta chain) was observed in a study of T-cell memory formation after mild COVID-19. Study context: There were largely donor-specific TCR clusters.

With respect to this clonotype: Antigen specificity is unknown.

Study results and limitations: CD4+ contracting clones were mainly CM and EM; CD8+ ones, EMRA. That cross-reactive memory joined was suggested by some responding clones appearing in pre-infection memory.

Germline V gives CDR1 MNHEY, CDR2 SVGEGT. The CDR3 loop spans 11 amino acids. V was clipped by 8 bases and J by 4 bases, with 8 bases between them. Sample barcodes and UMIs were carried by the TCR alpha and TCR beta cDNA libraries that 5'RACE generated with constant-segment primers. TCRdb independently ran MiXCR on the 5' RACE reads; one entry per CDR3 protein. The sample holds 110,000 to 150,000 distinct CDR3 sequences, about 25% seen once. The gene calls are TRBV6-2 or TRBV6-3 and TRBJ2-5; D is uncertain. The receptor was derived from an adult woman who had mild COVID-19 (a few samples of this study predate the infection). Cell type and time point are not known. The sample taken for sequencing was PBMCs or a T cell subset sorted from them (not recorded which). The CDR3 DNA reads TGTGCCAGCGAGTTAAGAGAGACCCAGTACTTC. It encodes CASELRETQYF.